These 16 T cell receptor beta chains were sequenced from one sample in a study of blood T cell repertoires in COVID-19. Assay: immunoSEQ multiplex PCR; the TCRdb copy retains only in-frame clones and omits some. Here the sample spans about 75,000 clones, 87% being singletons. The sample taken for sequencing was peripheral blood. These receptor sequences come from a woman between 45 and 60 years old with acute or convalescent COVID-19.

The V and J genes are TRBV6-1 and TRBJ1-6; tentatively, D is TRBD1 (6 bases). The germline V gene encodes CDR1 MNHNS and CDR2 SASEGT. V was pared by 2 bases and J by 10 bases, with 15 bases between. There are 15 residues in the CDR3. The CDR3 DNA reads TGTGCCAGCAGTGAAAACTCAGGGGTCGGATCACCCCTCCACTTT. Its protein is CASSENSGVGSPLHF.

The chain couples TRBV5-8 to TRBJ2-1, with D perhaps TRBD1 (6 bases). Between the trimmed V and J ends, which lost 3 bases and 3 bases, there was a span of 16 bases. The length of the CDR3 is 16 residues. CDR1 SGHTS and CDR2 YDEGEE come from the germline V gene. CDR3: CASSSGTTSFYNEQFF. The CDR3 DNA is TGTGCCAGCAGCTCAGGGACAACTTCGTTCTACAATGAGCAGTTCTTC. The whole variable domain, filled in from reference TRBV5-8 and TRBJ2-1, reads EAGVTQSPTHLIKTRGQQATLRCSPISGHTSVYWYQQALGLGLQFLLWYDEGEERNRGNFPPRFSGRQFPNYSSELNVNALELEDSALYLCASSSGTTSFYNEQFFGPGTRLTVL.

The chain couples TRBV11-2 to TRBJ2-2, with D perhaps matching TRBD2 (6 bases). V gave up 4 bases and J gave up 3 bases, with 12 bases separating them. The CDR3 extends over 15 amino acids. The V gene's germline CDR1 is SGHAT and CDR2 FQNNGV. CDR3: CASSSTGTYTGELFF. The CDR3 DNA follows: TGTGCCAGCAGCTCCACCGGGACTTACACCGGGGAGCTGTTTTTT.

The V and J genes are TRBV18 and TRBJ1-2; 7 nucleotides agree with TRBD1. The trim removed 4 bases at V and 1 base at J, leaving 9 bases unmatched. This CDR3 region has 16 residues. Germline V lookup: CDR1 KGHSH, CDR2 LQKENI. The CDR3 sequence: CASSQLEGADNYGYTF. CDR3 coding DNA: TGTGCCAGCTCACAACTCGAGGGGGCGGATAACTATGGCTACACCTTC.

The J gene is TRBJ2-1, the V gene TRBV7-6, with D perhaps matching TRBD1 (6 bases). Germline V gives CDR1 SGHVS, CDR2 FNYEAQ. V lost 0 bases to trimming and J lost 9 bases, with 15 bases between them. There are 15 residues in the CDR3. In DNA form, the CDR3 reads TGTGCCAGCAGCTTAGCCGGGACAAGTGGCGGTGAGCAGTTCTTC. Protein sequence: CASSLAGTSGGEQFF.

A few counts support this clone. CDR3 bases: TGCGCCAGCAGCCAAGAATGGGGCAGGGGGAATGCTGAAGCTTTCTTT. As protein: CASSQEWGRGNAEAFF. This rearrangement joins TRBV4-1 to TRBJ1-1, with 7 bases identical to TRBD1. V lost 0 bases and J lost 6; bases outside the gene matches: 10. The germline gives CDR1 MGHRA, CDR2 YSYEKL. The CDR3 is 16 residues long.

The chain recombines TRBV27 with TRBJ2-3; the D is unclear. Germline CDR1 reads MNHEY; CDR2 reads SMNVEV (reference sequence). CDR3 size: 13 residues. Trimming took 8 bases from V and 2 from J, leaving 11 bases between them. CDR3 coding DNA: TGTGCCAGCCGAAGAATAGCCACAGATACGCAGTATTTT. Its protein is CASRRIATDTQYF.

This clone showed up just once. The chain recombines TRBV30 with TRBJ2-1, with no clear D. The germline V gene has CDR1 GTSNPN and CDR2 SVGIG (reference sequence). The CDR3 loop spans 12 amino acids. Trimming removed 2 bases from V and 3 bases from J, with 5 bases in between. The CDR3 reads CAWSYNYNEQFF. For the CDR3, the DNA is TGTGCCTGGAGTTACAACTACAATGAGCAGTTCTTC.

The rearrangement links TRBV11-2 to TRBJ2-5; no clear D. V lost 5 bases, J lost 5 bases, and 12 bases lay in between. The CDR3 length is 13 residues. CDR1 SGHAT and CDR2 FQNNGV come from the germline V gene. CDR3 amino acids: CASSVSPQETQYF. The CDR3 bases are TGTGCCAGCAGCGTATCGCCCCAGGAGACCCAGTACTTC.

V usage is TRBV2 and J usage is TRBJ1-1, with a tentative D call TRBD1 (6 bases). The V and J ends lost 3 bases and 7 bases respectively, with 15 bases between them. The CDR3 totals 14 residues. Per germline, CDR1 SNHLY and CDR2 FYNNEI. CDR3 sequence (DNA): TGTGCCAGCAGTGATTTAGGGGGGGCCGATGAAGCTTTCTTT. This encodes CASSDLGGADEAFF.

The CDR3 loop is CASSLQSKGALTGYTF. The DNA for the CDR3 is TGTGCCAGCAGTTTACAGTCCAAGGGGGCCCTGACTGGCTACACCTTC. The genes are TRBV28 and TRBJ1-2; 7 nucleotides agree with TRBD1. Germline values: CDR1 MDHEN, CDR2 SYDVKM. This CDR3 has 16 residues. V shed 2 bases, J shed 7 bases, and the junction held 13 bases outside the gene matches.

V is TRBV5-1 and J is TRBJ2-1; D is possibly TRBD2 (5 bases). CDR1 SGHRS and CDR2 YFSETQ come from the germline V gene. The CDR3 extends over 15 amino acids. Trimming stripped 5 bases from V and 4 bases from J, with 16 bases between. The CDR3 bases are TGCGCCAGCAGTATGGAGAGGGCTTCGTACAATGAGCAGTTCTTC. Its protein is CASSMERASYNEQFF.

This clone was observed a single time. This rearrangement joins TRBV4-1 to TRBJ2-1, with unresolved D. Trimming took off 1 base at V and 0 bases at J, with 7 bases between the two ends. The CDR3 runs to 15 residues. CDR1 is MGHRA and CDR2 is YSYEKL in the germline V gene. Here the CDR3 reads CASSQAVYSYNEQFF. Written as DNA, the CDR3 is TGCGCCAGCAGCCAAGCCGTCTACTCCTACAATGAGCAGTTCTTC.

This clone turned up a few times. DNA for the CDR3: TGCGCCAGCAGCAGACAGGGTTCTAATGAAAAACTGTTTTTT. It is translated as CASSRQGSNEKLFF. The chain links TRBV4-1 to TRBJ1-4, with 7 positions matching TRBD1. CDR1 is MGHRA, CDR2 YSYEKL, per germline. This CDR3 is built from 14 residues. J lost 3 bases, V lost 5 bases, and 3 bases had no gene match.

The chain uses TRBV28 and TRBJ2-7, with 11 bases lining up with TRBD1. The CDR3 loop spans 15 amino acids. Germline V CDR1 and CDR2: MDHEN, SYDVKM. Losses at the gene ends were 6 bases for V and 7 bases for J; bases not matched to a gene: 11. The CDR3 protein is CASSSTGTGGWEQYF. CDR3 coding DNA: TGTGCCAGCAGCAGCACCGGGACAGGGGGTTGGGAGCAGTACTTC.

The table lists this clone with a count of one. The V call is TRBV3-1 (or the pseudogene TRBV3-2), the J call TRBJ1-2, with 8 bases fitting TRBD1. Germline trimming cut 5 bases from V and 6 bases from J; bases unmatched to any gene: 5. Germline V lookup: CDR1 LGHDT, CDR2 YNNKEL (reference sequence). The CDR3 covers 13 residues. The CDR3 reads CASSGDRFDGYTF. CDR3 nucleotide sequence: TGTGCCAGCAGCGGGGACAGGTTTGATGGCTACACCTTC.